This T cell receptor beta chain stems from a study of blood T cell repertoires in COVID-19 (dated by TCRdb to the early 2020s). For the study in its entirety: Samples from collaborators originated in the United States, Italy and Spain and spanned both the acute and convalescent phases of COVID-19. The material from the prospective study consisted of cDNA or gDNA derived from T cells, B-cell-depleted T cells, or PBMCs. The dataset comprised deeply sampled blood TCRbeta repertoires from subjects exposed to, actively infected with, or recovered from COVID-19. The repertoires were released in a freely available public database intended as a resource for research on the immune response to SARS-CoV-2. The samples were drawn from two sources: the first 160 participants of the ongoing ImmuneRACE study, and fewer than 1,500 subjects contributed by 6 global collaborators. Nearly every sample came with metadata listing a de-identified subject ID, COVID-19 status, age in years and sex. Where available, HLA class I and class II types were taken from metadata supplied by the sample provider and were not determined by assay-based typing.

TCRbeta CDR3 regions were amplified from genomic DNA using the immunoSEQ Assay, a bias-controlled multiplex PCR. Turning to the authors' computational methods: Nucleated cell counts per sample were estimated from amplification of reference gene primers within the assay. To quantify the absolute abundance of each unique TCRbeta CDR3 rearrangement, sequence reads were collapsed and filtered. Productive Simpson clonality was computed per sample as the square root of Simpson's diversity index over productive rearrangements. Sourced from immuneACCESS, this table was stored by TCRdb with only in-frame sequences that have V and J called. A share of the clones is absent; for the studies checked, an unresolved V gene accounts for under half, and the remainder has no known explanation. D and trimming come from the DNA, and the V and J calls and clone size come from that table. A total of roughly 430,000 clones appear in this sample, over 75% of them only once. The ten most abundant clones make up around 2% of the sample.

On the study overall, not on this receptor specifically: How much clinical and demographic metadata was included differed by source and by participant, and the metadata was provided uncurated.

V drops 6 bases and J drops 2 bases, leaving 13 bases in between. From a lookup of the germline V gene (reference sequence), CDR1 and CDR2 are MNHEY and SMNVEV. Inclusive of the bounding cysteine and phenylalanine, the CDR3 is 14 residues long. Just the 42-base CDR3 DNA is kept, in frame starting at base 1. Participants in the prospective study were enrolled through a virtual design, were aged about 18 to 89 years, and lived in 20 to 30 United States geographic areas. In the prospective study, cohorts were assigned on the basis of participant-reported clinical history obtained from a screening survey and a study questionnaire. In the prospective study, mobile phlebotomists collected whole blood, serum and a nasopharyngeal or oropharyngeal swab from each participant. Prospective study participants could optionally give additional blood draws and questionnaires over a roughly 2-month period. Blood samples from the prospective study were shipped frozen or at room temperature prior to DNA extraction.

With respect to this clone: No antigen is known for it. No qualities accompany the bases; no much larger clone lies one base away.

The sequenced sample consisted of PBMCs or T cells enriched from blood (not recorded which). The sequence is built from TRBV27 and TRBJ1-2; possibly the D gene is TRBD1, per 6 matching bases. The TCR sequence derives from a woman in her thirties or forties with acute COVID-19. CDR3 sequence: CASRKGGTNYGYTF. The DNA is as follows: TGTGCCAGCAGAAAGGGGGGGACCAACTATGGCTACACCTTC.